This is a list of T cell receptor beta chains from one sample in a study of T-cell memory formation after mild COVID-19. TCRdb re-called the 5' RACE reads through MiXCR, storing one row per CDR3 protein. The data hold roughly 250,000 distinct CDR3 sequences, with about a sixth observed a single time. Sequencing input: PBMCs or a T cell subset sorted from them (not recorded which). The source is a man younger than 35 who had mild COVID-19 (a few samples of this study predate the infection). Cell type and time point are not known. Both conserved end residues are part of each CDR3. The order of the fields is J gene, clone size, D gene, V gene, CDR3 DNA, CDR3 protein. D genes are given only for firm matches. A row's size may be missing; if present it is once, few, many or a size class.

j_call: TRBJ1-4
clone_size: -
d_call: TRBD1
v_call: TRBV5-1
cdr3_nt: TGCGCCAGCAGCTTGGGCCCCGGGGACAGGGCTGAAAAACTGTTTTTT
cdr3_aa: CASSLGPGDRAEKLFF

j_call: TRBJ2-3
clone_size: few
d_call: -
v_call: TRBV7-3
cdr3_nt: TGTGCCAGCAGCTTAACTAGCCCCCCCACAGATACGCAGTATTTT
cdr3_aa: CASSLTSPPTDTQYF

j_call: TRBJ1-2
clone_size: -
d_call: -
v_call: TRBV6-1
cdr3_nt: TGTGCCAGCATTCCGGGACGCGGCCTCTTTAACTATGGCTACACCTTC
cdr3_aa: CASIPGRGLFNYGYTF

j_call: TRBJ2-1
clone_size: few
d_call: TRBD2
v_call: TRBV11-2
cdr3_nt: TGTGCCAGCAGCAAGGGCGGGGGGGTCGACGAGCAGTTCTTC
cdr3_aa: CASSKGGGVDEQFF

j_call: TRBJ2-1
clone_size: few
d_call: TRBD1
v_call: TRBV12-3/TRBV12-4
cdr3_nt: TGTGCCAGCAGGGGGGACAGGGGATCCTACAATGAGCAGTTCTTC
cdr3_aa: CASRGDRGSYNEQFF

j_call: TRBJ2-7
clone_size: few
d_call: -
v_call: TRBV7-9
cdr3_nt: TGTGCCAGCAGCTTAGTCAGGGGAGGCTCCTACGAGCAGTACTTC
cdr3_aa: CASSLVRGGSYEQYF

j_call: TRBJ2-2
clone_size: few
d_call: -
v_call: TRBV24-1
cdr3_nt: TGTGCCACCAGTGGGACCCGGGCGAACACCGGGGAGCTGTTTTTT
cdr3_aa: CATSGTRANTGELFF

j_call: TRBJ2-3
clone_size: few
d_call: -
v_call: TRBV5-1
cdr3_nt: TGCGCCAGCAGCTTAGGAAACTCGGCTTGGGATACGCAGTATTTT
cdr3_aa: CASSLGNSAWDTQYF

j_call: TRBJ2-3
clone_size: -
d_call: TRBD2
v_call: TRBV3-1
cdr3_nt: TGTGCCAGCAGCCACTTAGCGGGGGGAACCACAGATACGCAGTATTTT
cdr3_aa: CASSHLAGGTTDTQYF

j_call: TRBJ2-4
clone_size: -
d_call: -
v_call: TRBV7-2
cdr3_nt: TGTGCCAGCAGCTTAGAACGGCATCGAGCCAAAAACATTCAGTACTTC
cdr3_aa: CASSLERHRAKNIQYF

j_call: TRBJ1-5
clone_size: few
d_call: -
v_call: TRBV4-1
cdr3_nt: TGCGCCAGCAGCCAACGGGATAATCAGCCCCAGCATTTT
cdr3_aa: CASSQRDNQPQHF

j_call: TRBJ1-6
clone_size: -
d_call: TRBD1
v_call: TRBV12-3/TRBV12-4
cdr3_nt: TGTGCCAGCAGCGGGGGGACAGCGGCCGACTCCTATAATTCACCCCTCCACTTT
cdr3_aa: CASSGGTAADSYNSPLHF

j_call: TRBJ1-6
clone_size: few
d_call: -
v_call: TRBV10-2
cdr3_nt: TGCGCCAGCACGGGCCGTACAGGGCCAGATAATTCACCCCTCCACTTT
cdr3_aa: CASTGRTGPDNSPLHF

j_call: TRBJ2-4
clone_size: -
d_call: -
v_call: TRBV20-1
cdr3_nt: TGCAGTGTTTATTCCAGTAACATTCAGTACTTC
cdr3_aa: CSVYSSNIQYF

j_call: TRBJ2-3
clone_size: few
d_call: -
v_call: TRBV28
cdr3_nt: TGTGCCAGCGGTTCGACTAGGACCGCAGATACGCAGTATTTT
cdr3_aa: CASGSTRTADTQYF

j_call: TRBJ2-3
clone_size: -
d_call: -
v_call: TRBV18
cdr3_nt: TGTGCCAGCTCACCACCGTCAGGGTCTAGCACAGATACGCAGTATTTT
cdr3_aa: CASSPPSGSSTDTQYF

j_call: TRBJ2-2
clone_size: -
d_call: -
v_call: TRBV25-1
cdr3_nt: TGTGCCAGCAGGGACTTCCTTGGGGAGCTGTTTTTT
cdr3_aa: CASRDFLGELFF

j_call: TRBJ2-1
clone_size: -
d_call: -
v_call: TRBV11-2
cdr3_nt: TGTGCCATTGTACTCGGTCTCCATGAGCAGTTCTTC
cdr3_aa: CAIVLGLHEQFF

j_call: TRBJ1-4
clone_size: -
d_call: -
v_call: TRBV4-1
cdr3_nt: TGCGCCAGCAGGCAAACGAGGGGGAGACAGCCTGAAAAACTGTTTTTT
cdr3_aa: CASRQTRGRQPEKLFF

j_call: TRBJ2-5
clone_size: few
d_call: -
v_call: TRBV7-6
cdr3_nt: TGTGCCAGCAGTTTCCTACGAGGGGAGACCCAGTACTTC
cdr3_aa: CASSFLRGETQYF

j_call: TRBJ2-5
clone_size: few
d_call: -
v_call: TRBV5-1
cdr3_nt: TGCGCCAGCAGCTTGGGACCCCAGGGGCGGGAGACCCAGTACTTC
cdr3_aa: CASSLGPQGRETQYF

j_call: TRBJ1-1
clone_size: -
d_call: TRBD1
v_call: TRBV7-2
cdr3_nt: TGTGCCAGCAGTTCTCCGGGACAGAGCCAAGCTTTCTTT
cdr3_aa: CASSSPGQSQAFF

j_call: TRBJ2-5
clone_size: -
d_call: TRBD2
v_call: TRBV12-3/TRBV12-4
cdr3_nt: TGTGCCAGCAGTTTAGACGAAGGAGCGGGGGAAGAGACCCAGTACTTC
cdr3_aa: CASSLDEGAGEETQYF

j_call: TRBJ1-6
clone_size: -
d_call: TRBD1
v_call: TRBV7-2
cdr3_nt: TGTGCCAGCAGCTTGGACAGGGGAGTCGATAATTCACCCCTCCACTTT
cdr3_aa: CASSLDRGVDNSPLHF

j_call: TRBJ1-5
clone_size: few
d_call: -
v_call: TRBV6-2/TRBV6-3
cdr3_nt: TGTGCCAGCAGTCCACAGAATGAAATCCAGCCCCAGCATTTT
cdr3_aa: CASSPQNEIQPQHF

j_call: TRBJ1-6
clone_size: -
d_call: -
v_call: TRBV6-2/TRBV6-3
cdr3_nt: TGTGCCAGCACCAAAATACGCGGACAGACCACTAGCTCCTATAATTCACCCCTCCACTTT
cdr3_aa: CASTKIRGQTTSSYNSPLHF

j_call: TRBJ2-2
clone_size: few
d_call: TRBD1
v_call: TRBV4-1
cdr3_nt: TGCGCCAGCAGCCTCGGAGCGGGACAGGGCACCGGGGAGCTGTTTTTT
cdr3_aa: CASSLGAGQGTGELFF

j_call: TRBJ2-5
clone_size: -
d_call: -
v_call: TRBV20-1
cdr3_nt: TGCAGTGCTAATATGGGACAAAAAGAGACCCAGTACTTC
cdr3_aa: CSANMGQKETQYF

j_call: TRBJ2-2
clone_size: few
d_call: -
v_call: TRBV6-5
cdr3_nt: TGTGCCAGCCATCTAATGTTCCCGTCGGGCACCGGGGAGCTGTTTTTT
cdr3_aa: CASHLMFPSGTGELFF

j_call: TRBJ2-2
clone_size: -
d_call: TRBD1
v_call: TRBV20-1
cdr3_nt: TGCAGTGCTAGACAGGGGGCCGGGGAGCTGTTTTTT
cdr3_aa: CSARQGAGELFF

j_call: TRBJ2-7
clone_size: few
d_call: -
v_call: TRBV29-1
cdr3_nt: TGCAGCGTTGGCTGGGAATACGAGGACTACGAGCAGTACTTC
cdr3_aa: CSVGWEYEDYEQYF

j_call: TRBJ2-3
clone_size: few
d_call: -
v_call: TRBV7-2
cdr3_nt: TGTGCCAGCAGCTTTGATGCGGGCACAGATACGCAGTATTTT
cdr3_aa: CASSFDAGTDTQYF

j_call: TRBJ2-3
clone_size: few
d_call: -
v_call: TRBV9
cdr3_nt: TGTGCCAGCAGCGGGACGGACTTCACAGATACGCAGTATTTT
cdr3_aa: CASSGTDFTDTQYF

j_call: TRBJ2-2
clone_size: -
d_call: -
v_call: TRBV12-3/TRBV12-4
cdr3_nt: TGTGCCAGCAGAACCCCGGCCAGGGCAGGCGGGGAGCTGTTTTTT
cdr3_aa: CASRTPARAGGELFF

j_call: TRBJ1-2
clone_size: -
d_call: TRBD1
v_call: TRBV6-4
cdr3_nt: TGTGCCAGCAGCGAATCCCAGGGGGCTGGTGGCTACACCTTC
cdr3_aa: CASSESQGAGGYTF

j_call: TRBJ1-1
clone_size: -
d_call: TRBD1
v_call: TRBV6-2/TRBV6-3
cdr3_nt: TGTGCCAGCAGTCCAGGGGGCTCGAACACTGAAGCTTTCTTT
cdr3_aa: CASSPGGSNTEAFF

j_call: TRBJ2-5
clone_size: many
d_call: -
v_call: TRBV7-3
cdr3_nt: TGTGCCAGCAGCTTAAACGCTGGGCGGGAGACCCAGTACTTC
cdr3_aa: CASSLNAGRETQYF

j_call: TRBJ1-6
clone_size: -
d_call: -
v_call: TRBV7-9
cdr3_nt: TGTGCCAGCAGCGGTGCTACGGATTCACCCCTCCACTTT
cdr3_aa: CASSGATDSPLHF

j_call: TRBJ1-2
clone_size: -
d_call: -
v_call: TRBV14
cdr3_nt: TGTGCCAGCAGCCAAGCCCTCAGGGGACGTGGCTACACCTTC
cdr3_aa: CASSQALRGRGYTF

j_call: TRBJ1-1
clone_size: many
d_call: -
v_call: TRBV6-2/TRBV6-3
cdr3_nt: TGTGCCAGCAGAGGCCTCGGGGGTGAAGCTTTCTTT
cdr3_aa: CASRGLGGEAFF

j_call: TRBJ1-2
clone_size: -
d_call: -
v_call: TRBV28
cdr3_nt: TGTGCCAGCGTCGGCGGGGGCAGTCAGCATGGCTACACCTTC
cdr3_aa: CASVGGGSQHGYTF

j_call: TRBJ1-1
clone_size: -
d_call: -
v_call: TRBV7-2
cdr3_nt: TGTGCCAGCAGCTTAGCGTACACTGAAGCTTTCTTT
cdr3_aa: CASSLAYTEAFF

j_call: TRBJ2-7
clone_size: few
d_call: -
v_call: TRBV7-3
cdr3_nt: TGTGCCAGCAGTCCCGGGCTCCGTCCCTACGAGCAGTACTTC
cdr3_aa: CASSPGLRPYEQYF

j_call: TRBJ1-1
clone_size: few
d_call: -
v_call: TRBV5-1
cdr3_nt: TGCGCCAGCAGCTCGTCAGGGGACACTGAAGCTTTCTTT
cdr3_aa: CASSSSGDTEAFF

j_call: TRBJ2-7
clone_size: -
d_call: TRBD1
v_call: TRBV29-1
cdr3_nt: TGCAGCGTTAGGACAGGCTACGAGCAGTACTTC
cdr3_aa: CSVRTGYEQYF

j_call: TRBJ1-1
clone_size: -
d_call: TRBD1
v_call: TRBV29-1
cdr3_nt: TGCAGCGCCAGGGGACAGGGTGGCACTGAAGCTTTCTTT
cdr3_aa: CSARGQGGTEAFF

j_call: TRBJ2-6
clone_size: few
d_call: -
v_call: TRBV5-8
cdr3_nt: TGTGCCAGCAGCCCGGGGACGCCTGATTCTGGGGCCAACGTCCTGACTTTC
cdr3_aa: CASSPGTPDSGANVLTF

j_call: TRBJ2-3
clone_size: -
d_call: -
v_call: TRBV10-3
cdr3_nt: TGTGCCATCTCGGCGGGGACTAGCACAGATACGCAGTATTTT
cdr3_aa: CAISAGTSTDTQYF

j_call: TRBJ1-1
clone_size: few
d_call: -
v_call: TRBV6-2/TRBV6-3
cdr3_nt: TGTGCCAGCACGGGGTACACTGAAGCTTTCTTT
cdr3_aa: CASTGYTEAFF

j_call: TRBJ2-4
clone_size: many
d_call: -
v_call: TRBV7-2
cdr3_nt: TGTGCCAGCAGCTTAAGTACCGGAAACAAAAACATTCAGTACTTC
cdr3_aa: CASSLSTGNKNIQYF

j_call: TRBJ1-1
clone_size: few
d_call: -
v_call: TRBV6-2/TRBV6-3
cdr3_nt: TGTGCCAGCAGTTTTAATATGGGGGACACTGAAGCTTTCTTT
cdr3_aa: CASSFNMGDTEAFF

j_call: TRBJ2-5
clone_size: many
d_call: -
v_call: TRBV7-2
cdr3_nt: TGTGCCAGCAGGGCCGCGGAGGGGCGAGAGACCCAGTACTTC
cdr3_aa: CASRAAEGRETQYF

j_call: TRBJ1-2
clone_size: few
d_call: TRBD1
v_call: TRBV5-5
cdr3_nt: TGTGCCAGCAGCCGGGGACAGGCGAGCGGCTACACCTTC
cdr3_aa: CASSRGQASGYTF

j_call: TRBJ2-3
clone_size: few
d_call: -
v_call: TRBV2
cdr3_nt: TGTGCCAGCATTCGCAGTTTTCTCACAGATACGCAGTATTTT
cdr3_aa: CASIRSFLTDTQYF

j_call: TRBJ1-3
clone_size: -
d_call: -
v_call: TRBV28
cdr3_nt: TGTGCCAGCAGTTTATTCGGGAGGGACACCATATATTTT
cdr3_aa: CASSLFGRDTIYF